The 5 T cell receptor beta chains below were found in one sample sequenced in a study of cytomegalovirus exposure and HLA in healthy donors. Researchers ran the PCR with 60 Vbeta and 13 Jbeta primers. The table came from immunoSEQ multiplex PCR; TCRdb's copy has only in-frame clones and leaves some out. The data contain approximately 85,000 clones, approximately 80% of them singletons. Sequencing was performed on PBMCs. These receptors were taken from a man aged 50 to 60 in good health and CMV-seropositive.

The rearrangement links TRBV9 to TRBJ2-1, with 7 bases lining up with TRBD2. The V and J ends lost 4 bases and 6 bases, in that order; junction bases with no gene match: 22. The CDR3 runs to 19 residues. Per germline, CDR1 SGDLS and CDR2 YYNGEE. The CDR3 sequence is CASSFSIDGESGIPNEQFF. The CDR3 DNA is TGTGCCAGCAGCTTCTCAATAGATGGGGAGAGCGGGATTCCCAATGAGCAGTTCTTC.

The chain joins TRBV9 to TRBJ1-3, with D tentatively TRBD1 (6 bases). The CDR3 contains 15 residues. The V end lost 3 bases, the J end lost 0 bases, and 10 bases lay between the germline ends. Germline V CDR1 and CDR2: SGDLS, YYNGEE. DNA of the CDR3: TGTGCCAGCAGCGAGGACAGTTACTCTGGAAACACCATATATTTT. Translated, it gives CASSEDSYSGNTIYF. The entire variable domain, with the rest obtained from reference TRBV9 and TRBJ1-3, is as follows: DSGVTQTPKHLITATGQRVTLRCSPRSGDLSVYWYQQSLDQGLQFLIQYYNGEERAKGNILERFSAQQFPDLHSELNLSSLELGDSALYFCASSEDSYSGNTIYFGEGSWLTVV.

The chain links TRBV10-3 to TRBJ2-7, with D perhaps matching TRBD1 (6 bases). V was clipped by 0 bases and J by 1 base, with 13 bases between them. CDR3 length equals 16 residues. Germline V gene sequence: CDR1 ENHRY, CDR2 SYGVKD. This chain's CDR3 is CAISESLGTLSYEQYF. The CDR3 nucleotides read TGTGCCATCAGTGAGTCGTTAGGGACACTGTCCTACGAGCAGTACTTC.

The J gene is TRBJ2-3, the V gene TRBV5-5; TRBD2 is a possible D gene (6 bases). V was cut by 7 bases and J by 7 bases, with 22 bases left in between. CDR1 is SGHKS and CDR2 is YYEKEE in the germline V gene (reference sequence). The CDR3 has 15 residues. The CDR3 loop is CASGTEGSFVYTQYF. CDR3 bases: TGTGCCAGCGGGACTGAGGGGTCCTTCGTGTATACGCAGTATTTT. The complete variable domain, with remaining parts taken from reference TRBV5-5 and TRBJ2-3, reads DAGVTQSPTHLIKTRGQQVTLRCSPISGHKSVSWYQQVLGQGPQFIFQYYEKEERGRGNFPDRFSARQFPNYSSELNVNALLLGDSALYLCASGTEGSFVYTQYFGPGTRLTVL.

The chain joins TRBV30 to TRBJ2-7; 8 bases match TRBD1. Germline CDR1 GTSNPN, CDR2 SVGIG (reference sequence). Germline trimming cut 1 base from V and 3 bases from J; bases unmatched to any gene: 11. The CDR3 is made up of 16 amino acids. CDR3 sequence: CAWSAGTGWTIYEQYF. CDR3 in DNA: TGTGCCTGGAGTGCGGGGACAGGATGGACTATCTACGAGCAGTACTTC.